This is a list of T cell receptor beta chains from one sample in a study of neurological immune-mediated disorders. TCRdb used MiXCR to reprocess the 5' RACE reads, holding one entry per CDR3 protein. The data show some 60,000 distinct CDR3 sequences, more than 9.5% seen once. The sample was PBMCs. Receptors originate from a man between 25 and 39 years old in good health. Both conserved end residues are part of each CDR3. The D gene is left open where the match is weak. Some rows have no size entry. The others give once, few or many, or a class for an expanded clone.

v_gene: TRBV12-3/TRBV12-4; j_gene: TRBJ2-1; abundance: many; d_gene: -; CDR3nt: TGTGCCAGCAGTACCCTTTACAATGAGCAGTTCTTC; CDR3aa: CASSTLYNEQFF
v_gene: TRBV13; j_gene: TRBJ2-7; abundance: many; d_gene: -; CDR3nt: TGTGCCAGCAGCTTATTCGGGACTGGTCCCTACGAGCAGTACTTC; CDR3aa: CASSLFGTGPYEQYF
v_gene: TRBV20-1; j_gene: TRBJ1-1; abundance: -; d_gene: -; CDR3nt: TGCAGTGCTAGCAGGGCGGCCATCCCTGAAAAAGCTTTCTTT; CDR3aa: CSASRAAIPEKAFF
v_gene: TRBV11-2; j_gene: TRBJ2-1; abundance: few; d_gene: -; CDR3nt: TGTGCCGGGACCCCTGGGGGGCGGAATGAGCAGTTCTTC; CDR3aa: CAGTPGGRNEQFF
v_gene: TRBV9; j_gene: TRBJ2-1; abundance: many; d_gene: TRBD2; CDR3nt: TGTGCCAGCAGCTCGCGGGAGTGGATGGGGAATGAGCAGTTCTTC; CDR3aa: CASSSREWMGNEQFF
v_gene: TRBV7-9; j_gene: TRBJ2-1; abundance: many; d_gene: TRBD2; CDR3nt: TGTGCCAGCAGCCCTAAGGGACTAGCAGAATACAATGAGCAGTTCTTC; CDR3aa: CASSPKGLAEYNEQFF
v_gene: TRBV20-1; j_gene: TRBJ1-1; abundance: many; d_gene: -; CDR3nt: TGCAGTGCCCCTCCTGGGAACACTGAAGCTTTCTTT; CDR3aa: CSAPPGNTEAFF
v_gene: TRBV4-1; j_gene: TRBJ2-6; abundance: many; d_gene: -; CDR3nt: TGCGCCAGCAGCCAATTCTCTGGGGCCAACGTCCTGACTTTC; CDR3aa: CASSQFSGANVLTF
v_gene: TRBV7-9; j_gene: TRBJ1-3; abundance: many; d_gene: -; CDR3nt: TGTGCCAGCAGCTTAATGGCGTTGGACACCATATATTTT; CDR3aa: CASSLMALDTIYF
v_gene: TRBV5-4; j_gene: TRBJ2-1; abundance: many; d_gene: TRBD2; CDR3nt: TGTGCCAGCAACTTGGGTGGGACTAGCGGGTTCAATGAGCAGTTCTTC; CDR3aa: CASNLGGTSGFNEQFF
v_gene: TRBV4-2; j_gene: TRBJ1-3; abundance: many; d_gene: -; CDR3nt: TGTGCCAGCAGCCAAGTTCCACACTCCAGCTCTGGAAACACCATATATTTT; CDR3aa: CASSQVPHSSSGNTIYF
v_gene: TRBV6-6; j_gene: TRBJ1-5; abundance: many; d_gene: -; CDR3nt: TGTGCCAGCAGTTACAACAGGGTGGCGGGTCAGCCCCAGCATTTT; CDR3aa: CASSYNRVAGQPQHF
v_gene: TRBV11-2; j_gene: TRBJ2-1; abundance: -; d_gene: -; CDR3nt: TGTGCCAGCAGCTTATCTTCTAACAATGAGCAGTTCTTC; CDR3aa: CASSLSSNNEQFF
v_gene: TRBV28; j_gene: TRBJ2-7; abundance: many; d_gene: TRBD2; CDR3nt: TGTGCCAGCAGTCCCCCTAGCGGGAGATTAGACGAGCAGTACTTC; CDR3aa: CASSPPSGRLDEQYF
v_gene: TRBV27; j_gene: TRBJ1-1; abundance: many; d_gene: -; CDR3nt: TGTGCCAGCAGTTTAATTCCCGAAAGGGGCACTGAAGCTTTCTTT; CDR3aa: CASSLIPERGTEAFF
v_gene: TRBV27; j_gene: TRBJ2-1; abundance: many; d_gene: -; CDR3nt: TGTGCCAGCAGTCTACCCACCGCGGGTCAAGAGAATGAGCAGTTCTTC; CDR3aa: CASSLPTAGQENEQFF
v_gene: TRBV5-1; j_gene: TRBJ2-1; abundance: many; d_gene: -; CDR3nt: TGCGCCAGCAGCCCTGGCCACGGGATAGGGTCCTACAATGAGCAGTTCTTC; CDR3aa: CASSPGHGIGSYNEQFF
v_gene: TRBV20-1; j_gene: TRBJ2-3; abundance: many; d_gene: TRBD2; CDR3nt: TGCAGTGGCCAGCGGGAGGTAACAGATACGCAGTATTTT; CDR3aa: CSGQREVTDTQYF
v_gene: TRBV2; j_gene: TRBJ2-3; abundance: -; d_gene: -; CDR3nt: TGTGCCAGCAGTGAAGCTTTCTCTAACACAGATACGCAGTATTTT; CDR3aa: CASSEAFSNTDTQYF
v_gene: TRBV7-8; j_gene: TRBJ2-1; abundance: -; d_gene: TRBD2; CDR3nt: TGTGTCAGCAGCCGGCCTAGCGGGTCCTACAATGAGCAGTTCTTC; CDR3aa: CVSSRPSGSYNEQFF
v_gene: TRBV3-1; j_gene: TRBJ2-6; abundance: -; d_gene: -; CDR3nt: TGTGCCAGCAGCCCCCTCACGGGGGCCAACGTCCTGACTTTC; CDR3aa: CASSPLTGANVLTF
v_gene: TRBV9; j_gene: TRBJ2-1; abundance: many; d_gene: -; CDR3nt: TGTGCCAGCAGCCCCGACATAGGACGAGGGCTAAACAATGAGCAGTTCTTC; CDR3aa: CASSPDIGRGLNNEQFF
v_gene: TRBV10-3; j_gene: TRBJ2-5; abundance: many; d_gene: -; CDR3nt: TGTGCCATCAGTGCGTTATCGGAGACCCAGTACTTC; CDR3aa: CAISALSETQYF
v_gene: TRBV5-5; j_gene: TRBJ1-1; abundance: many; d_gene: -; CDR3nt: TGTGCCAGCAGCTTGGGTAATGTTGGCACTGAAGCTTTCTTT; CDR3aa: CASSLGNVGTEAFF
v_gene: TRBV7-3; j_gene: TRBJ2-3; abundance: many; d_gene: -; CDR3nt: TGTGCCAGCAGCCCAGAACAGAAGTCTAGCACAGATACGCAGTATTTT; CDR3aa: CASSPEQKSSTDTQYF
v_gene: TRBV7-2; j_gene: TRBJ2-7; abundance: many; d_gene: -; CDR3nt: TGTGCCAGCAGCTTAGCGGGGCAATTATACTACGAGCAGTACTTC; CDR3aa: CASSLAGQLYYEQYF
v_gene: TRBV12-3/TRBV12-4; j_gene: TRBJ2-7; abundance: many; d_gene: TRBD2; CDR3nt: TGTGCCAGCAGCTCTGGGGTAGCGGGAGGCCGATACGAGCAGTACTTC; CDR3aa: CASSSGVAGGRYEQYF
v_gene: TRBV5-1; j_gene: TRBJ2-3; abundance: many; d_gene: TRBD2; CDR3nt: TGCGCCAGCAGTGTAGCGGGAGAGGGTACTACGCAGTATTTT; CDR3aa: CASSVAGEGTTQYF
v_gene: TRBV29-1; j_gene: TRBJ2-4; abundance: many; d_gene: -; CDR3nt: TGCAGCGTTGCAGCGGAGCTATTAAGCATTCAGTACTTC; CDR3aa: CSVAAELLSIQYF
v_gene: TRBV4-2; j_gene: TRBJ2-1; abundance: many; d_gene: -; CDR3nt: TGTGCCAGCAGCCAAGAAGTCAGCGGGTTATCCTACAATGAGCAGTTCTTC; CDR3aa: CASSQEVSGLSYNEQFF
v_gene: TRBV28; j_gene: TRBJ2-7; abundance: many; d_gene: TRBD1; CDR3nt: TGTGCCAGCACTCAGGGGGCGATTCCCTACGAGCAGTACTTC; CDR3aa: CASTQGAIPYEQYF
v_gene: TRBV4-1; j_gene: TRBJ2-2; abundance: many; d_gene: -; CDR3nt: TGCGCCAGCAGCCAAGATTCAGGGTTCACCGGGGAGCTGTTTTTT; CDR3aa: CASSQDSGFTGELFF
v_gene: TRBV14; j_gene: TRBJ2-7; abundance: many; d_gene: -; CDR3nt: TGTGCCAGCAGCCGACCGGGACTTGGGGGTGGAGAGCAGTACTTC; CDR3aa: CASSRPGLGGGEQYF
v_gene: TRBV4-1; j_gene: TRBJ2-1; abundance: many; d_gene: TRBD1; CDR3nt: TGCGCCAGCAGCCAAGAGGGACAGGGGGCTTCCTACAATGAGCAGTTCTTC; CDR3aa: CASSQEGQGASYNEQFF
v_gene: TRBV5-1; j_gene: TRBJ2-3; abundance: many; d_gene: TRBD1; CDR3nt: TGCGCCAGCAGCTTAGGGGGCGATAGCACAGATACGCAGTATTTT; CDR3aa: CASSLGGDSTDTQYF
v_gene: TRBV5-1; j_gene: TRBJ2-1; abundance: many; d_gene: -; CDR3nt: TGCGCCAGCAGCTCTTACCTTGGAAGCGACCACAATGAGCAGTTCTTC; CDR3aa: CASSSYLGSDHNEQFF
v_gene: TRBV5-1; j_gene: TRBJ2-7; abundance: many; d_gene: -; CDR3nt: TGCGCCAGCAGCTTGGGTGACGTTCGAGAGCAGTACTTC; CDR3aa: CASSLGDVREQYF
v_gene: TRBV10-3; j_gene: TRBJ2-1; abundance: many; d_gene: -; CDR3nt: TGTGCCATCAGTGACCAAGGGAGGGGGCAAGTTGAGCAGTTCTTC; CDR3aa: CAISDQGRGQVEQFF
v_gene: TRBV19; j_gene: TRBJ2-3; abundance: few; d_gene: -; CDR3nt: TGTGCCAGTAGTATATCCGAGGGAGCTCGCACAGATACGCAGTATTTT; CDR3aa: CASSISEGARTDTQYF
v_gene: TRBV20-1; j_gene: TRBJ1-6; abundance: -; d_gene: -; CDR3nt: TGCAGTGCTAGAAAGGGCGCTTCGGAGACCCTCAACTTT; CDR3aa: CSARKGASETLNF
v_gene: TRBV20-1; j_gene: TRBJ2-5; abundance: many; d_gene: -; CDR3nt: TGCAGTGCCCAGGACATCCGGGGTTCGTACCAAGAGACCCAGTACTTC; CDR3aa: CSAQDIRGSYQETQYF
v_gene: TRBV20-1; j_gene: TRBJ2-7; abundance: -; d_gene: -; CDR3nt: TGCAGTGCTAGGGGAGGATACAGGGGGGGGTCCTACGAGCAGTACTTC; CDR3aa: CSARGGYRGGSYEQYF